A single sample is the source of the 19 T cell receptor beta chains below, sequenced in a study of blood T cells in healthy people across ages. A sample-barcoded 5' primer and a J-beta primer mix were used in a second PCR of roughly 6 to 11 cycles. MiXCR, run by TCRdb on the 5' RACE reads, gives a single entry per CDR3 protein. This sample has more than 1 million distinct CDR3 sequences; 35% to 55% occur once, and the top ten carry approximately 20%. The specimen was blood. The receptor source for this set is a woman between 55 and 75 years old in good health.

Worth noting for this clonotype: Given a much more abundant clone one base away, this may be a read error. This chain links TRBV10-3 with TRBJ1-1; D is ambiguous. Trimming took 6 bases from V and 1 from J, leaving 3 bases between them. CDR1 is ENHRY and CDR2 is SYGVKD in the germline V gene. The CDR3 length is 11 residues. The CDR3 nucleotides read TGTGCCATCAGGGGGAACACTGAAGCTTTCTTT. Amino acids: CAIRGNTEAFF.

The rearrangement joins TRBV6-1 to TRBJ1-2, with D uncertain. Germline V gives CDR1 MNHNS, CDR2 SASEGT. This CDR3 is built from 12 residues. V shed 7 bases and J shed 7 bases, with 13 bases lying between them. CDR3 in amino acids: CASKSLPSGYTF. DNA of the CDR3: TGTGCCAGCAAGAGCCTCCCTAGTGGCTACACCTTC.

This sequence joins TRBV10-3 and TRBJ2-7; 7 positions match TRBD1. Trimming took 2 bases from V and 5 from J; bases not matched to a gene: 3. The CDR3 has 13 residues. The V gene's germline CDR1 is ENHRY and CDR2 SYGVKD. Here the CDR3 reads CAISEQRGHEQYF. The CDR3 nucleotides read TGTGCCATCAGTGAGCAAAGGGGGCACGAGCAGTACTTC.

This chain links TRBV6-5 with TRBJ2-7, with unresolved D. In germline, CDR1 is MNHEY, CDR2 SVGAGI. This CDR3 has 17 residues. Trimming left V 3 bases short and J 0 bases short, with 18 bases between. The CDR3 sequence is CASSYGNRHQLSYEQYF. The CDR3 bases are TGTGCCAGCAGTTATGGAAACAGACACCAACTCTCCTACGAGCAGTACTTC.

This clonotype occurred a few times. This rearrangement joins TRBV5-5 to TRBJ1-2, with 7 bases fitting TRBD1. Trimming at V came to 2 bases and at J to 0 bases, leaving 4 bases not matched to a gene. Germline lookup yields CDR1 SGHKS and CDR2 YYEKEE (reference sequence). The CDR3 loop spans 15 amino acids. This chain's CDR3 is CASSLRQGANYGYTF. The CDR3 DNA sequence: TGTGCCAGCAGCTTAAGACAGGGAGCTAACTATGGCTACACCTTC.

This clonotype was counted between two and nine times. This chain joins TRBV20-1 and TRBJ2-7; no reliable D call. The CDR3 spans 13 residues. Between the trimmed V and J ends, which lost 6 bases and 2 bases, there was a span of 14 bases. Germline-derived CDR1 and CDR2 are DFQATT and SNEGSKA (reference sequence). CDR3 sequence reads: CSATRGGTYEQYF. CDR3 DNA: TGCAGTGCCACCCGAGGCGGTACCTACGAGCAGTACTTC.

The chain is built from TRBV27 and TRBJ1-4; D unclear. Germline V gene data show CDR1 as MNHEY and CDR2 as SMNVEV (reference sequence). V was clipped by 4 bases and J by 7 bases, with 7 bases between them. The CDR3 covers 12 residues. CDR3 bases: TGTGCCAGCAGTTCCCCTCCTGAAAAACTGTTTTTT. This codes for CASSSPPEKLFF.

This chain connects TRBV6-1 to TRBJ2-4, with TRBD1 matching 8 bases. The trim removed 4 bases at V and 0 bases at J, leaving 5 bases unmatched. The CDR3 loop spans 16 amino acids. The V gene's germline CDR1 is MNHNS and CDR2 SASEGT. CDR3 sequence (DNA): TGTGCCAGCAGTGGGGGACAGGCACTAGCCAAAAACATTCAGTACTTC. The encoded protein is CASSGGQALAKNIQYF.

A remark on this clonotype: One junction end disagrees with the germline gene, perhaps due to a read error. The gene calls are TRBV7-2 and TRBJ2-7; D is undetermined. The CDR3 covers 16 residues. Germline CDR1 reads SGHTA; CDR2 reads FQGNSA. Here the CDR3 reads CASSFLGGRMAYGQYF. The CDR3 DNA sequence: TGTGCCAGCAGCTTTTTGGGCGGAAGAATGGCCTACGGGCAGTACTTC.

The chain links TRBV3-1 to TRBJ2-7; TRBD1 might be the D (5 bases). Per germline, CDR1 LGHDT and CDR2 YNNKEL (reference sequence). CDR3 length: 14 residues. Trimming cost V 2 bases and J 1 base, with 9 bases left between them. CDR3 nucleotide sequence: TGTGCCAGCAGCCAACACCGACAGTCCTACGAGCAGTACTTC. This sequence encodes CASSQHRQSYEQYF.

This clonotype was counted only a few times. The chain is built from TRBV6-1 and TRBJ2-7, with 12 bases that match TRBD2. Unmatched junction bases numbered 3, after V lost 0 bases and J lost 3 bases. The CDR3 sequence is 16 residues long. Germline-derived CDR1 and CDR2 are MNHNS and SASEGT. The CDR3 coding sequence is TGTGCCAGCAGTGAAGCGGCTAGCGGGAGGGTCTACGAGCAGTACTTC. Translating it yields CASSEAASGRVYEQYF.

The J gene is TRBJ1-1, the V gene TRBV4-2; a possible D gene is TRBD1 (5 bases). Deletions cut 0 bases from V and 3 bases from J, with 14 bases between. The germline V gene has CDR1 LGHNA and CDR2 YNFKEQ. The CDR3 consists of 16 residues. CDR3 loop: CASSQEGDYGYTEAFF. For the CDR3, the DNA is TGTGCCAGCAGCCAAGAAGGGGATTACGGTTACACTGAAGCTTTCTTT.

This clonotype was recorded only once. J is TRBJ2-1 and V is TRBV5-1, with D perhaps TRBD2 (5 bases). V shed 2 bases and J shed 5 bases, with 14 bases lying between them. Germline V gene lookup returns CDR1 SGHRS and CDR2 YFSETQ. The CDR3 has 15 residues. Here the CDR3 DNA reads TGCGCCAGCAGCTTAGGACCCGGACTCAACAATGAGCAGTTCTTC. Translated, it gives CASSLGPGLNNEQFF.

This clonotype has only a few counts. The chain combines TRBV15 with TRBJ2-7; D possibly corresponds to TRBD2 (5 bases). Germline-derived CDR1 and CDR2 are LNHNV and YYDKDF (reference sequence). This CDR3 has 13 amino acids. V lost 4 bases and J 3 bases, leaving 10 bases between the germline ends. The CDR3 loop is CATSTGVNYEQYF. CDR3 nucleotide sequence: TGTGCCACCAGCACCGGGGTCAACTACGAGCAGTACTTC.

V and J are TRBV3-1 and TRBJ2-5; unclear D gene. The length of the CDR3 is 12 residues. Trimming took 2 bases from V and 4 from J, leaving 5 bases between them. Germline V lookup: CDR1 LGHDT, CDR2 YNNKEL (reference sequence). In DNA form, the CDR3 reads TGTGCCAGCAGCCAAACCACAGAGACCCAGTACTTC. Translating it yields CASSQTTETQYF.

CDR3 protein: CASSLAWTSGSRSSYNEQFF. CDR3 bases: TGCGCCAGCAGCTTGGCCTGGACTAGCGGGAGCCGAAGCTCCTACAATGAGCAGTTCTTC. The V and J genes are TRBV5-1 and TRBJ2-1; 13 bases agree with TRBD2. V trimming: 0 bases; J trimming: 0 bases; junction bases outside the gene matches: 9. Germline V gene data show CDR1 as SGHRS and CDR2 as YFSETQ. The CDR3 totals 20 residues.

The chain combines TRBV5-4 with TRBJ2-7; 7 bases map to TRBD2. V trimming: 0 bases; J trimming: 0 bases; junction bases outside the gene matches: 3. CDR1 is SGHNT, CDR2 YYREEE, per germline (reference sequence). The CDR3 extends over 15 amino acids. CDR3 sequence reads: CASSLGREDSYEQYF. The CDR3 DNA reads as TGTGCCAGCAGCTTGGGACGGGAGGACTCCTACGAGCAGTACTTC.

The V and J genes are TRBV29-1 and TRBJ1-1; D possibly corresponds to TRBD1 (5 bases). This CDR3 contains 13 residues. CDR1 is SQVTM, CDR2 ANQGSEA, per germline. Trimming stripped 6 bases from V and 4 bases from J, with 15 bases between. CDR3 in amino acids: CSVQPPGPTEAFF. CDR3 nucleotide sequence: TGCAGCGTCCAGCCCCCAGGGCCCACTGAAGCTTTCTTT. The complete variable domain, with remaining parts taken from reference TRBV29-1 and TRBJ1-1, reads SAVISQKPSRDICQRGTSLTIQCQVDSQVTMMFWYRQQPGQSLTLIATANQGSEATYESGFVIDKFPISRPNLTFSTLTVSNMSPEDSSIYLCSVQPPGPTEAFFGQGTRLTVV.

The sample holds a few counts of this clonotype. The V call is TRBV7-2, the J call TRBJ2-3; no definite D call. CDR1 and CDR2 (germline): SGHTA, FQGNSA. This CDR3 comprises 11 residues. V was trimmed by 6 bases and J by 6 bases, leaving 7 bases between them. CDR3 in amino acids: CASRAWDTQYF. The CDR3 DNA is TGTGCCAGCAGGGCATGGGATACGCAGTATTTT.